These 20 T cell receptor beta chains share one sample of origin, sequenced in a study of T cells after yellow fever vaccination. TCRdb ran MiXCR on the 5' RACE reads and lists one entry per CDR3 protein. The sample comprises around 46,000 distinct CDR3 sequences, almost 7% of which are singletons, and around 16% rests with the top ten. This specimen consisted of CD8+ T cells not binding an NS4B(214-222) dextramer, sorted from PBMCs, obtained 45 days after the yellow fever booster vaccination. These receptors were taken from a man aged 25 to 45 who received the YFV17D yellow fever vaccine.

This clonotype was seen more than once but under ten times. This sequence joins TRBV5-1 and TRBJ2-7, with 9 positions matching TRBD2. CDR3 length equals 16 residues. Germline V gene lookup returns CDR1 SGHRS and CDR2 YFSETQ. V lost 0 bases to trimming and J lost 2 bases; unmatched junction nucleotides: 6. CDR3 sequence reads: CASSLGAGGSPYEQYF. The CDR3, as DNA: TGCGCCAGCAGCTTGGGTGCGGGAGGGTCCCCCTACGAGCAGTACTTC.

This clonotype was recorded at least ten times. The chain uses TRBV19 and TRBJ2-7; the match to TRBD2 covers 10 bases. CDR3 length: 13 amino acids. CDR1 LNHDA and CDR2 SQIVND come from the germline V gene (reference sequence). V shed 5 bases, J shed 6 bases, and the junction held 4 bases outside the gene matches. The CDR3 is CASSPTSGVEQYF. The CDR3 DNA is TGTGCCAGTAGTCCCACTAGCGGGGTCGAGCAGTACTTC.

This clonotype was detected ten times or more. The CDR3 bases are TGCGCCAGCAGCCAAGTTCTAGCGGGATGGGTTAACACCGGGGAGCTGTTTTTT. Amino acid sequence: CASSQVLAGWVNTGELFF. The gene calls are TRBV4-3 and TRBJ2-2; 9 bases agree with TRBD2. With V trimmed by 1 base and J by 2 bases, 8 bases remained unmatched. Germline V CDR1 and CDR2: LGHNA, YSLEER. The CDR3 loop spans 18 amino acids.

Ten or more counts support this clonotype. This rearrangement joins TRBV20-1 to TRBJ2-5; TRBD1 might be the D (5 bases). The ends were cut back, 2 bases at V and 5 bases at J, with 21 bases in the middle. Germline CDR1 reads DFQATT; CDR2 reads SNEGSKA (reference sequence). CDR3 length: 16 residues. The CDR3 sequence is CSARTLTEAVGETQYF. In DNA form, the CDR3 reads TGCAGTGCTAGAACCCTGACAGAGGCGGTTGGGGAGACCCAGTACTTC.

In its sample, this clonotype was seen many times. This chain uses TRBV10-3 with TRBJ2-7; 7 positions agree with TRBD2. CDR3 size: 15 residues. Germline CDR1 ENHRY, CDR2 SYGVKD. With 3 bases clipped from V and 2 bases from J, the junction kept 7 bases outside the gene matches. This chain's CDR3 is CAISDGVGGTYEQYF. The CDR3 nucleotides read TGTGCCATCAGTGATGGCGTGGGGGGGACCTACGAGCAGTACTTC.

The table lists this clonotype with a few counts. This chain joins TRBV27 and TRBJ1-2, with D possibly matching TRBD1 (6 bases). The germline gives CDR1 MNHEY, CDR2 SMNVEV (reference sequence). This CDR3 comprises 14 residues. Between the trimmed V and J ends, which lost 6 bases and 3 bases, there was a span of 14 bases. The CDR3 DNA follows: TGTGCCAGCAGCCCGGGACATCTCGACTATGGCTACACCTTC. Translating gives CASSPGHLDYGYTF.

Many counts were recorded for this clonotype. The J gene is TRBJ2-5, the V gene TRBV24-1; 7 positions match TRBD2. Germline CDR1 reads KGHDR; CDR2 reads SFDVKD. The CDR3 consists of 15 residues. With 3 bases clipped from V and 3 bases from J, the junction kept 6 bases outside the gene matches. CDR3 sequence: CATSDRRLAEETQYF. CDR3 nucleotide sequence: TGTGCCACCAGTGATCGAAGGCTAGCGGAAGAGACCCAGTACTTC.

This clonotype showed up many times. The V gene is TRBV29-1, the J gene TRBJ2-5; TRBD2 agrees at 13 bases. The germline V gene encodes CDR1 SQVTM and CDR2 ANQGSEA. The trim removed 6 bases at V and 5 bases at J, leaving 6 bases unmatched. This CDR3 contains 14 residues. The CDR3 protein is CSVTGLAGEETQYF. For the CDR3, the DNA is TGCAGCGTCACCGGACTAGCGGGAGAGGAGACCCAGTACTTC.

This clonotype has a count of ten or more. The gene calls are TRBV27 and TRBJ2-1, with 7 positions matching TRBD2. The CDR3 extends over 16 amino acids. The germline gives CDR1 MNHEY, CDR2 SMNVEV (reference sequence). With 9 bases clipped from V and 0 bases from J, the junction kept 11 bases outside the gene matches. The CDR3 DNA follows: TGTGCCAGTTCGGGTGGCGGGAGTGGCTCCTACAATGAGCAGTTCTTC. It yields the protein CASSGGGSGSYNEQFF.

There are a few counts of this clonotype. The gene calls are TRBV5-1 and TRBJ2-7; 9 bases line up with TRBD1. Trimming at V came to 3 bases and at J to 2 bases, leaving 6 bases not matched to a gene. The CDR3 length is 15 residues. The V gene's germline CDR1 is SGHRS and CDR2 YFSETQ. The CDR3 is CASSSRDRDPYEQYF. As DNA, the CDR3 is TGCGCCAGCAGCTCCCGGGACAGGGATCCCTACGAGCAGTACTTC.

This clonotype has at least ten counts. This rearrangement joins TRBV20-1 to TRBJ2-7; D unclear. The CDR3 covers 11 residues. The germline V gene encodes CDR1 DFQATT and CDR2 SNEGSKA (reference sequence). Trimming cost V 6 bases and J 3 bases, with 9 bases left between them. The CDR3 loop is CSASDFYEQYF. The CDR3 nucleotides read TGCAGTGCCAGCGACTTCTACGAGCAGTACTTC.

A word on this clonotype: This may come from a read error, since a much larger clone is one base off. The V and J genes are TRBV24-1 and TRBJ1-6, with D hard to call. V gave up 0 bases and J gave up 8 bases, with 13 bases separating them. The CDR3 totals 16 residues. Looked up from germline, CDR1 is KGHDR and CDR2 is SFDVKD. In DNA, the CDR3 is TGTGCCACCAGTGATTTGCTAAAGACTGCAGATTCACCCCTCCACTTT. Translation gives CATSDLLKTADSPLHF.

This rearrangement joins TRBV6-1 to TRBJ1-1; no clear D gene. CDR1 MNHNS and CDR2 SASEGT come from the germline V gene. Trimming pared 4 bases from V and 8 bases from J, leaving 14 bases between. This CDR3 contains 13 residues. The CDR3 DNA reads as TGTGCCAGCAGTGCCGTTGGATTAGGAGAAGCTTTCTTT. This codes for CASSAVGLGEAFF.

This clonotype showed up many times. The CDR3, as DNA: TGCGCCAGCAGCAAAGCGGGAGTTCCCTACAATGAGCAGTTCTTC. This codes for CASSKAGVPYNEQFF. The V and J genes are TRBV4-3 and TRBJ2-1; 8 positions agree with TRBD2. V lost 5 bases, J lost 2 bases, and 5 bases stayed unmatched. Germline CDR1 reads LGHNA; CDR2 reads YSLEER. CDR3 length equals 15 residues.

The CDR3 DNA is TGTGCCAGCAGCTTAGTATATGGGACTAGCGGGATTTGGTCCTACAATGAGCAGTTCTTC. As protein: CASSLVYGTSGIWSYNEQFF. The chain employs TRBV11-2 and TRBJ2-1; 13 nucleotides align to TRBD2. The ends lost 1 base at V and 1 base at J; junction bases unmatched: 10. CDR1 and CDR2 (germline): SGHAT, FQNNGV. The CDR3 covers 20 residues.

This clonotype was seen ten or more times. The chain recombines TRBV19 with TRBJ2-2, with 11 bases aligning to TRBD2. The germline V gene encodes CDR1 LNHDA and CDR2 SQIVND (reference sequence). CDR3 length: 16 amino acids. J gave up 3 bases and V 2 bases, and 2 bases lay outside the gene matches. CDR3 in amino acids: CASSILAGGYTGELFF. DNA of the CDR3: TGTGCCAGTAGTATACTAGCGGGAGGTTACACCGGGGAGCTGTTTTTT.

This clonotype came up a few times. The J gene is TRBJ2-2, the V gene TRBV27, with TRBD1 identical over 7 bases. The CDR3 runs to 14 residues. Germline loops: CDR1 MNHEY, CDR2 SMNVEV (reference sequence). V shed 3 bases and J 4 bases; nucleotides not matched to a gene: 2. CDR3 region: CASSLGQFTGELFF. The CDR3 nucleotides are TGTGCCAGCAGTTTGGGACAGTTCACCGGGGAGCTGTTTTTT.

The J gene is TRBJ2-1, the V gene TRBV19; no clear D. CDR1 LNHDA and CDR2 SQIVND come from the germline V gene (reference sequence). The CDR3 runs to 15 residues. V lost 5 bases and J 6 bases, leaving 17 bases between the germline ends. CDR3 amino acids: CASSSPDGRPNEQFF. In DNA form, the CDR3 reads TGTGCCAGTAGTTCGCCAGACGGTCGGCCCAATGAGCAGTTCTTC.

The chain combines TRBV7-6 with TRBJ2-5; D remains unclear. With 6 bases removed from V and 0 bases from J, the gap between germline ends came to 5 bases. This CDR3 is built from 12 residues. Germline assignment: CDR1 SGHVS and CDR2 FNYEAQ. The CDR3 coding sequence is TGTGCCAGCAGTTTGTACCAAGAGACCCAGTACTTC. Its protein is CASSLYQETQYF.

CDR3 coding DNA: TGTGCCAGCAGCCCATGGGCTAGCATCTACGAGCAGTACTTC. This gives the protein CASSPWASIYEQYF. The chain links TRBV11-2 to TRBJ2-7; tentative D call: TRBD2 (5 bases). CDR1 and CDR2 (germline): SGHAT, FQNNGV. V was shortened by 5 bases and J by 3 bases, with 14 bases between the two germline ends. The CDR3 extends over 14 amino acids.